This is a list of T cell receptor beta chains from one sample in a study of T-cell reconstitution after alpha-beta-depleted transplantation in children. TCRdb re-derived calls from the PCR reads in MiXCR, one entry per CDR3 protein. The data contain roughly 350,000 distinct CDR3 sequences, roughly 15% of them singletons. The sequences come from PBMCs, mostly from graft donor cells, collected 360 days after TCRalphabeta/CD19-depleted stem cell transplant. Receptors were obtained from a male patient aged 2 to 10 who had a stem cell transplant for acute lymphoblastic leukemia, so the T cells may come from the graft donor. The CDR3 runs from the conserved cysteine through the conserved F or W. The D gene is left open where the match is weak. Clone size is given for some rows only: seen once, a few or many times, or a class if the clone is expanded.

V: TRBV9
J: TRBJ2-5
D: -
size: -
CDR3: CASSVLGVRQETQYF
DNA: TGTGCCAGCAGCGTCTTGGGGGTACGGCAAGAGACCCAGTACTTC

V: TRBV6-5
J: TRBJ2-1
D: TRBD2
size: few
CDR3: CASSYRGFSGSLYNEQFF
DNA: TGTGCCAGCAGTTATAGGGGTTTTAGCGGGAGCCTTTACAATGAGCAGTTCTTC

V: TRBV5-1
J: TRBJ2-1
D: TRBD1
size: -
CDR3: CASSLGTGANEQFF
DNA: TGCGCCAGCAGCTTGGGGACAGGGGCCAATGAGCAGTTCTTC

V: TRBV12-3/TRBV12-4
J: TRBJ2-1
D: -
size: few
CDR3: CASSLATSSRYNEQFF
DNA: TGTGCCAGCAGTTTAGCGACGTCTAGCAGATACAATGAGCAGTTCTTC

V: TRBV4-2
J: TRBJ2-5
D: -
size: -
CDR3: CASSQDQLEETQYF
DNA: TGTGCCAGCAGCCAAGACCAGCTAGAAGAGACCCAGTACTTC

V: TRBV11-2
J: TRBJ2-5
D: TRBD2
size: many
CDR3: CASSLEASGRAIQETQYF
DNA: TGTGCCAGCAGCTTAGAGGCTAGCGGGAGGGCCATTCAAGAGACCCAGTACTTC

V: TRBV7-9
J: TRBJ2-5
D: -
size: few
CDR3: CASSPRTRLQETQYF
DNA: TGTGCCAGCAGCCCCCGTACTAGACTCCAAGAGACCCAGTACTTC

V: TRBV6-1
J: TRBJ2-5
D: TRBD1
size: -
CDR3: CASSRMWTGDQETQYF
DNA: TGTGCCAGCAGTCGAATGTGGACAGGGGACCAAGAGACCCAGTACTTC

V: TRBV6-5
J: TRBJ2-5
D: -
size: -
CDR3: CASSYSPSKETQYF
DNA: TGTGCCAGCAGTTACAGTCCGTCAAAAGAGACCCAGTACTTC

V: TRBV12-3/TRBV12-4
J: TRBJ2-3
D: TRBD2
size: -
CDR3: CASSFLAGGADTQYF
DNA: TGTGCCAGCAGTTTTCTAGCGGGAGGGGCAGATACGCAGTATTTT

V: TRBV4-3
J: TRBJ2-6
D: TRBD2
size: -
CDR3: CASSQDGPGTTSSGANVLTF
DNA: TGCGCCAGCAGCCAAGATGGACCAGGGACTACCAGCTCTGGGGCCAACGTCCTGACTTTC

V: TRBV29-1
J: TRBJ2-3
D: TRBD2
size: few
CDR3: CSVELAGGEADTQYF
DNA: TGCAGCGTTGAACTAGCGGGAGGGGAGGCAGATACGCAGTATTTT

V: TRBV5-1
J: TRBJ2-7
D: -
size: few
CDR3: CASRNLYEQYF
DNA: TGCGCCAGCAGGAACCTTTACGAGCAGTACTTC

V: TRBV10-3
J: TRBJ2-7
D: TRBD1
size: -
CDR3: CAISAGGQGAYEQYF
DNA: TGTGCCATCAGTGCCGGGGGACAGGGGGCCTACGAGCAGTACTTC

V: TRBV4-3
J: TRBJ2-1
D: -
size: -
CDR3: CASSQTRYNEQFF
DNA: TGCGCCAGCAGCCAAACTAGGTACAATGAGCAGTTCTTC

V: TRBV5-1
J: TRBJ2-7
D: -
size: many
CDR3: CASSLTGSSYEQYF
DNA: TGTGCCAGCAGTTTAACCGGGAGCTCCTACGAGCAGTACTTC

V: TRBV28
J: TRBJ2-3
D: -
size: few
CDR3: CASSFSGRLPRTDTQYF
DNA: TGTGCCAGCAGTTTTTCTGGGAGATTACCCCGCACAGATACGCAGTATTTT

V: TRBV3-1
J: TRBJ2-1
D: -
size: few
CDR3: CASSQGPGLEQFF
DNA: TGTGCCAGCAGCCAAGGTCCCGGACTTGAGCAGTTCTTC

V: TRBV6-5
J: TRBJ2-3
D: -
size: many
CDR3: CASSYGGYTDTQYF
DNA: TGTGCCAGCAGTTACGGGGGATACACAGATACGCAGTATTTT

V: TRBV12-3/TRBV12-4
J: TRBJ2-3
D: TRBD2
size: -
CDR3: CASSPLLAGPSTDTQYF
DNA: TGTGCCAGCAGTCCCCTCCTAGCGGGCCCTAGCACAGATACGCAGTATTTT